The 24 T cell receptor beta chains below were found in one sample sequenced in a study of T cell repertoires in cytomegalovirus infection. TCRdb used MiXCR to reprocess the reads, holding one entry per CDR3 protein. The table includes 200,000 to 300,000 distinct CDR3 sequences, approximately 9% detected once. The sequencing input was PBMCs. These TCRs come from a human donor in good health (CMV status not recorded). Some clones in this sample may be carry-over from other donors' samples.

This clonotype was recorded many times. One end of the junction is discordant with germline, which a read error may explain. The CDR3 is CASSLAGASGIGNEQFF. CDR3 coding DNA: TGTGCCAGCAGCCTAGCGGGGGCTAGCGGGATAGGGAATGAGCAGTTCTTC. V is TRBV7-2 and J is TRBJ2-1, with 10 bases matching TRBD2. This CDR3 region has 17 residues. CDR1 is SGHTA, CDR2 FQGNSA, per germline.

This clonotype was recorded many times. The rearrangement uses TRBV6-1 and TRBJ2-5; 9 bases fit TRBD2. V dropped 7 bases and J dropped 5; count of bases not matched to a gene: 14. This CDR3 has 16 residues. Per the germline V gene, CDR1 is MNHNS and CDR2 is SASEGT. The CDR3, as DNA: TGTGCCAGCAACTTGGCTAGCGGGATAAGTTTCGAGACCCAGTACTTC. It specifies CASNLASGISFETQYF.

Ten or more counts support this clonotype. This sequence joins TRBV28 and TRBJ1-2; 8 bases fit TRBD1. The CDR3 runs 13 residues. Germline V lookup: CDR1 MDHEN, CDR2 SYDVKM. J gave up 3 bases and V 5 bases, and 2 bases lay outside the gene matches. This chain's CDR3 is CASSETGDYGYTF. The CDR3 DNA follows: TGTGCCAGCAGTGAGACAGGGGACTATGGCTACACCTTC.

The rearrangement uses TRBV12-3 or TRBV12-4 and TRBJ2-4, with 7 bases identical to TRBD2. The junction had 9 bases not matched to a gene; V was cut back by 7 bases and J by 3 bases. The CDR3 loop spans 15 amino acids. The CDR3, as DNA: TGTGCCAGCACCGAAGTTTGGGGGGGCAAAAACATTCAGTACTTC. Its protein is CASTEVWGGKNIQYF.

The J gene is TRBJ2-5, the V gene TRBV7-8; 7 bases match TRBD1. Germline V gives CDR1 SGHVS, CDR2 FQNEAQ. Trimming took 11 bases from V and 7 from J; bases not matched to a gene: 34. This CDR3 comprises 20 residues. The CDR3 nucleotides read TGTGCCGCCGGCCCCTTAGTATCCCACCGTTCGGGACAGACCCCCAGGACCCAGTACTTC. Translating it yields CAAGPLVSHRSGQTPRTQYF.

Notes on this clonotype: One end of the junction does not line up with germline, which may come from a read error. The CDR3 DNA is TGCGCCAGCAGCCAAGACAGAGATAAGTATTACGGGCAGTACTTC. This gives the protein CASSQDRDKYYGQYF. The gene calls are TRBV4-3 and TRBJ2-7; D not resolved. Germline CDR1 LGHNA, CDR2 YSLEER. The CDR3 covers 15 residues.

The rearrangement links TRBV28 to TRBJ1-4; TRBD1 matches 10 bases. V lost 4 bases and J lost 7; bases outside the gene matches: 3. Germline lookup yields CDR1 MDHEN and CDR2 SYDVKM. The CDR3 has 14 amino acids. CDR3 loop: CASSWGQGSEKLFF. CDR3 DNA sequence: TGTGCCAGCAGTTGGGGACAGGGGAGTGAAAAACTGTTTTTT.

The table lists this clonotype with many counts. The V gene is TRBV7-6, the J gene TRBJ1-6; the D gene is possibly TRBD1 (5 bases). Per germline, CDR1 SGHVS and CDR2 FNYEAQ. The CDR3 covers 19 residues. Deletions cut 5 bases from V and 0 bases from J, with 20 bases between. CDR3 sequence (DNA): TGTGCCAGCAGCACCCCTCCGGGGACCGGGGGCTCCTATAATTCACCCCTCCACTTT. The encoded protein is CASSTPPGTGGSYNSPLHF. The whole variable domain, remainder taken from reference TRBV7-6 and TRBJ1-6, is GAGVSQSPRYKVTKRGQDVALRCDPISGHVSLYWYRQALGQGPEFLTYFNYEAQQDKSGLPNDRFSAERPEGSISTLTIQRTEQRDSAMYRCASSTPPGTGGSYNSPLHFGNGTRLTVT.

This clonotype was counted ten times or more. The CDR3 spells CASSYDRVDGYTF. DNA for the CDR3: TGTGCCAGCAGCTATGACAGGGTAGATGGCTACACCTTC. The chain employs TRBV7-8 and TRBJ1-2, with 7 bases aligning to TRBD1. In germline, CDR1 is SGHVS, CDR2 FQNEAQ. V dropped 4 bases and J dropped 6; count of bases not matched to a gene: 5. This CDR3 is built from 13 residues. Based on the CDR3 plus reference TRBV7-8 and TRBJ1-2, the full variable domain is GAGVSQSPRYKVAKRGQDVALRCDPISGHVSLFWYQQALGQGPEFLTYFQNEAQLDKSGLPSDRFFAERPEGSVSTLKIQRTQQEDSAVYLCASSYDRVDGYTFGSGTRLTVV.

In this sample, this clonotype turned up a few times. The chain employs TRBV4-3 and TRBJ1-2, with D possibly TRBD1 on 5 matching bases. Looked up from germline, CDR1 is LGHNA and CDR2 is YSLEER. The V gene lost 5 bases and the J gene lost 4 bases, with 17 bases spanning the gap. This CDR3 has 15 amino acids. CDR3 in amino acids: CASSVGRGPLYGYTF. The CDR3, as DNA: TGCGCCAGCAGCGTCGGGAGGGGACCGCTCTATGGCTACACCTTC.

The gene calls are TRBV20-1 and TRBJ1-2; 9 bases are shared with TRBD1. This CDR3 region has 13 residues. The germline V gene encodes CDR1 DFQATT and CDR2 SNEGSKA (reference sequence). Trimming took 1 base from V and 5 from J; bases not matched to a gene: 2. The CDR3 DNA sequence: TGCAGTGCTAGAGGGGACAGGGAATATGGCTACACCTTC. Amino acid sequence: CSARGDREYGYTF.

This clonotype was found many times. The rearrangement links TRBV20-1 to TRBJ1-1, with 8 bases aligning to TRBD1. Germline values: CDR1 DFQATT, CDR2 SNEGSKA (reference sequence). This CDR3 is built from 14 residues. After removal of 7 bases from V and 5 bases from J, the junction contained 12 bases not matched to a gene. The CDR3 is CSVPRGQVTTEAFF. DNA of the CDR3: TGCAGTGTCCCCAGGGGACAGGTGACGACTGAAGCTTTCTTT.

The table lists this clonotype with many counts. This chain connects TRBV20-1 to TRBJ1-4; 11 bases map to TRBD1. Germline lookup yields CDR1 DFQATT and CDR2 SNEGSKA (reference sequence). The CDR3 is 16 residues long. The V gene end was trimmed by 0 bases and the J gene end by 4 bases; junction bases not matched to a gene: 4. For the CDR3, the DNA is TGCAGTGCTAGAGATTGGGACAGGGGGAGTAATGAAAAACTGTTTTTT. This gives the protein CSARDWDRGSNEKLFF.

This clonotype has ten or more counts. The V gene is TRBV7-8, the J gene TRBJ1-6; TRBD1 agrees at 9 bases. CDR1 and CDR2 (germline): SGHVS, FQNEAQ. The CDR3 covers 15 residues. J was trimmed by 8 bases and V by 5 bases; bases with no gene match: 7. CDR3 sequence reads: CASSPGTGRHSPLHF. CDR3 in DNA: TGTGCCAGCAGCCCCGGGACAGGGAGACATTCACCCCTCCACTTT. Full variable domain (rest looked up from reference TRBV7-8 and TRBJ1-6): GAGVSQSPRYKVAKRGQDVALRCDPISGHVSLFWYQQALGQGPEFLTYFQNEAQLDKSGLPSDRFFAERPEGSVSTLKIQRTQQEDSAVYLCASSPGTGRHSPLHFGNGTRLTVT.

This clonotype was seen at least ten times. The rearrangement uses TRBV7-9 and TRBJ2-1; D is undetermined. Trimming took off 7 bases at V and 10 bases at J, with 11 bases between the two ends. Germline V CDR1 and CDR2: SEHNR, FQNEAQ (reference sequence). The CDR3 runs 11 residues. The CDR3, as DNA: TGTGCCAGCATGGGGTTACGGGAGCAGTTCTTC. Translated: CASMGLREQFF.

This clonotype was detected many times. The chain combines TRBV28 with TRBJ2-3; possibly TRBD1 for D (6 bases). CDR1 MDHEN and CDR2 SYDVKM come from the germline V gene. Trimming took 4 bases from V and 2 from J, leaving 16 bases between them. The CDR3 runs to 16 residues. This chain's CDR3 is CASSYRDKAPTDTQYF. As DNA, the CDR3 is TGTGCCAGCAGTTACCGGGACAAGGCCCCCACAGATACGCAGTATTTT.

This clonotype was recorded many times. The chain combines TRBV7-2 with TRBJ1-1, with 7 bases identical to TRBD1. This CDR3 contains 18 residues. V lost 5 bases, J lost 1 base, and 16 bases stayed unmatched. The germline CDR1 and CDR2 sequences are SGHTA and FQGNSA. Written as DNA, the CDR3 is TGTGCCAGCAGCATTAGTAGCCCAGGGGGAACTTCGAACACTGAAGCTTTCTTT. Its translation is CASSISSPGGTSNTEAFF.

This clonotype is labeled medium-sized. This sequence joins TRBV7-2 and TRBJ2-1; D unclear. This CDR3 comprises 16 residues. In germline, CDR1 is SGHTA, CDR2 FQGNSA. The ends were cut back, 5 bases at V and 7 bases at J, with 21 bases in the middle. The CDR3 DNA reads TGTGCCAGCAGCACCCGTATCGGGCTAGGTGGTAATGAGCAGTTCTTC. This gives the protein CASSTRIGLGGNEQFF.

This clonotype was counted ten times or more. This sequence joins TRBV2 and TRBJ2-1; 11 nucleotides line up with TRBD1. The CDR3 consists of 16 residues. Trimming cost V 4 bases and J 1 base; bases outside gene matches: 3. Per the germline V gene, CDR1 is SNHLY and CDR2 is FYNNEI. As DNA, the CDR3 is TGTGCCAGCAGTGCGGACAGGGGGCTTTCCTACAATGAGCAGTTCTTC. It translates to CASSADRGLSYNEQFF.

This clonotype was detected many times. The chain employs TRBV7-9 and TRBJ1-2, with D possibly being TRBD1 (5 bases). There are 13 residues in the CDR3. Per germline, CDR1 SEHNR and CDR2 FQNEAQ (reference sequence). V lost 5 bases, J lost 7 bases, and 14 bases lay in between. DNA of the CDR3: TGTGCCAGCAGCCCCGACTGGGGCAGTGGCTACACCTTC. Protein sequence: CASSPDWGSGYTF. The variable domain in full, completed from reference TRBV7-9 and TRBJ1-2, reads DTGVSQNPRHKITKRGQNVTFRCDPISEHNRLYWYRQTLGQGPEFLTYFQNEAQLEKSRLLSDRFSAERPKGSFSTLEIQRTEQGDSAMYLCASSPDWGSGYTFGSGTRLTVV.

This clonotype was seen more than once but under ten times. The genes are TRBV20-1 and TRBJ2-7; 7 bases fit TRBD2. V trimming: 2 bases; J trimming: 6 bases; junction bases outside the gene matches: 16. This CDR3 is 16 amino acids long. Germline V CDR1 and CDR2: DFQATT, SNEGSKA (reference sequence). CDR3 nucleotides: TGCAGTGCTAGATCTAGCGGAAAAAGAAGAGATGGCGAGCAGTACTTC. It is translated as CSARSSGKRRDGEQYF.

This clonotype was counted many times. The genes are TRBV7-2 and TRBJ1-3; D unresolved. The CDR3 extends over 15 amino acids. V was shortened by 6 bases and J by 0 bases, with 12 bases between the two germline ends. CDR1 SGHTA and CDR2 FQGNSA come from the germline V gene. This CDR3 reads CASSPDRFSGNTIYF. CDR3 coding DNA: TGTGCCAGCAGTCCTGACCGATTCTCTGGAAACACCATATATTTT.

This sequence joins TRBV20-1 and TRBJ2-1; 7 bases fit TRBD2. Germline V gives CDR1 DFQATT, CDR2 SNEGSKA (reference sequence). The ends lost 4 bases at V and 1 base at J; junction bases unmatched: 10. This CDR3 has 16 residues. DNA for the CDR3: TGCAGTGCTACCTCTGAGGGGCGGGGGTCCTACAATGAGCAGTTCTTC. This sequence encodes CSATSEGRGSYNEQFF.

This clonotype was detected many times. This chain uses TRBV7-8 with TRBJ2-3; D may match TRBD1 or TRBD2 (5 bases each). With 5 bases removed from V and 0 bases from J, the gap between germline ends came to 15 bases. The germline V gene encodes CDR1 SGHVS and CDR2 FQNEAQ. There are 16 residues in the CDR3. The CDR3 reads CASSQTGTSSTDTQYF. CDR3 sequence (DNA): TGTGCCAGCAGCCAGACCGGGACGTCGAGCACAGATACGCAGTATTTT.